The 16 T cell receptor beta chains below all came from one sample that was sequenced in a study of T cell responses to AZD1222 COVID-19 vaccine. Measured with immunoSEQ multiplex PCR; TCRdb has only the in-frame clones, and not every one. The table records some 110,000 clones, over 90% of them present only once. The sample here was peripheral blood, taken on day 0 of AZD1222 vaccination. The receptors originated from an adult in good health.

This chain joins TRBV4-1 and TRBJ2-1; 8 positions agree with TRBD2. V lost 3 bases to trimming and J lost 0 bases; unmatched junction nucleotides: 7. The V gene's germline CDR1 is MGHRA and CDR2 YSYEKL. This CDR3 has 17 amino acids. The CDR3 coding sequence is TGCGCCAGCAGCCACAGCGCGGGAGGCCTCTCCTACAATGAGCAGTTCTTC. Translation gives CASSHSAGGLSYNEQFF.

The chain has TRBV6-5 and TRBJ1-5, with 9 bases lining up with TRBD1. The CDR3 loop spans 14 amino acids. Germline trimming cut 6 bases from V and 9 bases from J; bases unmatched to any gene: 9. CDR1 and CDR2 from the germline V gene are MNHEY and SVGAGI. The CDR3 spells CASRGDRALRPQHF. DNA of the CDR3: TGTGCCAGCAGAGGGGACAGGGCCCTGCGGCCCCAGCATTTT.

The rearrangement joins TRBV19 to TRBJ2-7; 9 bases map to TRBD2. Germline V gene sequence: CDR1 LNHDA, CDR2 SQIVND (reference sequence). The trim removed 5 bases at V and 0 bases at J, leaving 8 bases unmatched. The CDR3 totals 16 residues. The CDR3 protein is CASSPQLAGTSYEQYF. The CDR3 nucleotides read TGTGCCAGTAGTCCCCAGCTAGCGGGGACCTCCTACGAGCAGTACTTC.

This clone was counted a single time. The J gene is TRBJ1-3, the V gene TRBV19; D remains unclear. The CDR3 loop spans 16 amino acids. V was clipped by 7 bases and J by 0 bases, with 16 bases between them. The germline CDR1 and CDR2 sequences are LNHDA and SQIVND (reference sequence). The CDR3 bases are TGTGCCAGTACCCCGACCCGAATAAACTCTGGAAACACCATATATTTT. Its translation is CASTPTRINSGNTIYF.

V and J are TRBV7-3 and TRBJ1-1; the D gene is possibly TRBD1 (5 bases). V gave up 2 bases and J gave up 1 base, with 8 bases separating them. Looked up from germline, CDR1 is SGHTA and CDR2 is FQGTGA. The CDR3 runs 14 residues. CDR3 sequence reads: CASSLGGSNTEAFF. The CDR3 DNA is TGTGCCAGCAGCTTAGGGGGGTCGAACACTGAAGCTTTCTTT.

J is TRBJ2-5 and V is TRBV6-5, with D possibly matching TRBD1 (6 bases). This CDR3 is built from 15 residues. Germline V gene lookup returns CDR1 MNHEY and CDR2 SVGAGI. Trimming removed 0 bases at V and 2 bases at J, with 10 bases between. The DNA for the CDR3 is TGTGCCAGCAGTTACTCCCCGGACAGTCAAGAGACCCAGTACTTC. This codes for CASSYSPDSQETQYF.

This chain joins TRBV10-1 and TRBJ2-3; 13 bases agree with TRBD2. CDR3 length equals 15 residues. The J segment lost 6 bases and the V segment lost 5 bases, leaving 5 bases of the junction unmatched. CDR1 and CDR2 from the germline V gene are WNHNN and SYGVQD (reference sequence). The CDR3 region is CASSTGTSGADTQYF. The CDR3 DNA is TGCGCCAGCAGTACCGGGACTAGCGGGGCGGATACGCAGTATTTT.

The rearrangement links TRBV19 to TRBJ1-5, with unresolved D. V was shortened by 3 bases and J by 3 bases, with 9 bases between the two germline ends. The CDR3 totals 14 residues. Germline loops: CDR1 LNHDA, CDR2 SQIVND (reference sequence). The CDR3 bases are TGTGCCAGTAGTATCTTGGGGAACAATCAGCCCCAGCATTTT. Residues: CASSILGNNQPQHF.

Only one count was recorded for this clone. This chain uses TRBV10-3 with TRBJ2-1; no clear D gene. CDR3 length equals 13 residues. From germline, CDR1 is ENHRY and CDR2 SYGVKD. V was clipped by 7 bases and J by 4 bases, with 11 bases between them. CDR3 in DNA: TGTGCCATCAAGGCGGAAGGGTACAATGAGCAGTTCTTC. It codes for CAIKAEGYNEQFF.

This sequence joins TRBV6-5 and TRBJ1-3, with 7 bases aligning to TRBD1. After removal of 5 bases from V and 0 bases from J, the junction contained 1 base not matched to a gene. The CDR3 is 14 residues long. Germline V gives CDR1 MNHEY, CDR2 SVGAGI. The CDR3 DNA reads TGTGCCAGCAGTCGGGACAGCTCTGGAAACACCATATATTTT. This gives the protein CASSRDSSGNTIYF.

This clone was seen more than once but under ten times. The chain recombines TRBV12-5 with TRBJ2-2, with 12 nucleotides matching TRBD2. Trimming removed 8 bases from V and 0 bases from J; junction bases left unmatched: 10. The CDR3 runs to 18 residues. The germline CDR1 and CDR2 sequences are LGHNT and FRNRAP. The CDR3: CASLFLAGGPSNTGELFF. The CDR3 DNA is TGTGCTAGTCTCTTTCTAGCGGGAGGGCCATCGAACACCGGGGAGCTGTTTTTT.

V gene TRBV5-1 combines with J gene TRBJ1-3; no reliable D call. Germline V gives CDR1 SGHRS, CDR2 YFSETQ. This CDR3 spans 13 amino acids. V dropped 5 bases and J dropped 6 bases, with 12 bases sitting between them. CDR3 in DNA: TGCGCCAGCAGTCAAGACGGGCAAAACACCATATATTTT. Amino acids: CASSQDGQNTIYF.

The rearrangement joins TRBV3-1 (or the pseudogene TRBV3-2) to TRBJ2-7; D is unresolved. The CDR3 has 18 residues. Germline CDR1 reads LGHDT; CDR2 reads YNNKEL (reference sequence). V was cut by 1 base and J by 3 bases, with 22 bases left in between. CDR3 nucleotides: TGTGCCAGCAGCCAAGGCCGGGCGAGCCAATTGTGGGGCTACGAGCAGTACTTC. The encoded protein is CASSQGRASQLWGYEQYF.

The chain has TRBV9 and TRBJ2-1; D unclear. Trimming cost V 0 bases and J 13 bases, with 23 bases left between them. Germline loops: CDR1 SGDLS, CDR2 YYNGEE. The CDR3 is 16 amino acids. The CDR3 protein is CASSVGVSRSQSSQFF. Here the CDR3 DNA reads TGTGCCAGCAGCGTAGGCGTTAGCAGGTCCCAGTCCAGTCAGTTCTTC.

The chain employs TRBV7-3 and TRBJ2-2; no firm D call. The V end was cut by 2 bases, the J end by 6 bases, with 4 bases between. CDR1 is SGHTA and CDR2 is FQGTGA in the germline V gene. The CDR3 contains 12 residues. The DNA for the CDR3 is TGTGCCAGCAGCTTACTTCCCGGGGAGCTGTTTTTT. Its protein is CASSLLPGELFF.

V and J are TRBV21-1 and TRBJ2-7; the table names TRBD1, a call not compared with the DNA. TRBV21-1 is a known pseudogene. The CDR3 runs 10 residues. This CDR3 reads CAPRVSEQYF. The CDR3 nucleotides are TGTGCCCCCAGGGTTTCCGAGCAGTACTTC.